The clone carrying this T cell receptor (beta chain) was picked up one time. This entry comes from a study of blood T cell repertoires in COVID-19. Background on the study: COVID-19 samples, acute and convalescent, were from the United States, Italy and Spain. The analysed material was cDNA or gDNA that came from T cells, B-cell-depleted T cells, or PBMCs.

In the authors' workflow: Estimates of nucleated cell counts were drawn from the amplification of reference gene primers. Profiling relied on immunoSEQ multiplex PCR, and the TCRdb table lists in-frame clones only, not all of them. V, J and clone size derive from that table, while D and trimming were established from the DNA sequence. The sample shows 150,000 or so clones, approximately 80% of them seen only once. Trimming took 3 bases from V and 4 from J; bases not matched to a gene: 8. Germline loops: CDR1 GTSNPN, CDR2 SVGIG (reference sequence). The CDR3 covers 15 residues. The TCR was taken from a woman older than 75 with acute or convalescent COVID-19. The V call is TRBV30, the J call TRBJ2-2; 7 nucleotides agree with TRBD1. Material: peripheral blood. CDR3 bases: TGTGCCTGGAGATTGAGGGGGCAGAGCACCGGGGAGCTGTTTTTT. This gives the protein CAWRLRGQSTGELFF.